The 31 T cell receptor beta chains below come from one sample, sequenced in a study of blood T cells in healthy people across ages. A J-beta primer mix and a sample-barcoded 5' primer were used in a second PCR of about 6 to 12 cycles. From the 5' RACE reads, TCRdb called clonotypes with MiXCR, one entry per CDR3 protein. The repertoire holds roughly 1,500,000 distinct CDR3 sequences, with around 36% as singletons. Sequencing was done on a sample of blood. The source of these receptors is a woman aged 25 to 45 in good health.

This clonotype was seen only a few times. The rearrangement links TRBV5-5 to TRBJ2-5; D possibly corresponds to TRBD1 (6 bases). The DNA end lines up better with TRBJ2-7; the J call may be wrong. Per germline, CDR1 SGHKS and CDR2 YYEKEE (reference sequence). CDR3 length equals 15 residues. As DNA, the CDR3 is TGTGCCAGCAGCTTCGAGTACACAGGGATCTACGAGCAGTACTTC. Encoded protein: CASSFEYTGIYEQYF.

Only one count was recorded for this clonotype. The chain uses TRBV20-1 and TRBJ1-5; D possibly corresponds to TRBD1 (6 bases). V was shortened by 0 bases and J by 1 base, with 10 bases between the two germline ends. Germline lookup yields CDR1 DFQATT and CDR2 SNEGSKA (reference sequence). The CDR3 is 15 amino acids. The CDR3 region has the DNA TGCAGTGCTAGAGAGCCGGGGGCGAGCAATCAGCCCCAGCATTTT. Protein: CSAREPGASNQPQHF.

This clonotype was seen a few times. This rearrangement joins TRBV5-4 to TRBJ1-2, with D perhaps matching TRBD1 (5 bases). Germline V lookup: CDR1 SGHNT, CDR2 YYREEE (reference sequence). The CDR3 covers 14 residues. Trimming pared 4 bases from V and 4 bases from J, leaving 14 bases between. For the CDR3, the DNA is TGTGCCAGCAGCAAGGACACCCGGTCCTATGGCTACACCTTC. Its protein is CASSKDTRSYGYTF.

This clonotype was seen a handful of times. This chain joins TRBV27 and TRBJ2-3; perhaps D is TRBD1 or TRBD2 (6 bases each). Deletions cut 3 bases from V and 0 bases from J, with 16 bases between. The germline V gene encodes CDR1 MNHEY and CDR2 SMNVEV (reference sequence). There are 17 residues in the CDR3. CDR3 nucleotides: TGTGCCAGCAGTTTGGTGGGGGCGGGAATTAGCACAGATACGCAGTATTTT. It encodes CASSLVGAGISTDTQYF.

The chain employs TRBV6-6 and TRBJ2-4; 12 nucleotides agree with TRBD1. This CDR3 is built from 16 residues. Germline V gene sequence: CDR1 MNHNY, CDR2 SVGAGI (reference sequence). Trimming at V came to 4 bases and at J to 8 bases, leaving 9 bases not matched to a gene. The chain's CDR3 is CASSSAGTGGTYIQYF. The CDR3 DNA is TGTGCCAGCAGTTCGGCCGGGACAGGGGGCACGTACATTCAGTACTTC.

The sample holds a few counts of this clonotype. This sequence joins TRBV12-3 or TRBV12-4 and TRBJ1-5; D gene ambiguous. V lost 3 bases and J 5 bases, leaving 8 bases between the germline ends. The CDR3 contains 13 residues. In nucleotides, the CDR3 is TGTGCCAGCAGTTTGAATTGGGATCAGCCCCAGCATTTT. Protein: CASSLNWDQPQHF.

In this sample, this clonotype turned up a few times. This chain joins TRBV7-2 and TRBJ1-2; weak D call: TRBD1 (6 bases). The germline gives CDR1 SGHTA, CDR2 FQGNSA. This CDR3 is built from 14 residues. V was cut by 5 bases and J by 4 bases, with 14 bases left in between. CDR3 amino acids: CASSPRTELYGYTF. The CDR3 nucleotides are TGTGCCAGCAGCCCACGGACAGAACTCTATGGCTACACCTTC.

DNA of the CDR3: TGTGCCAGCAGCCAAGATTCCGTTGGCAGCAATGAGCAGTTCTTC. Encoded protein: CASSQDSVGSNEQFF. This chain joins TRBV3-1 and TRBJ2-1, with D unresolved. This CDR3 is 15 amino acids long. Germline V lookup: CDR1 LGHDT, CDR2 YNNKEL (reference sequence). Trimming removed 0 bases from V and 6 bases from J, with 12 bases in between.

This clonotype was seen only a few times. The chain employs TRBV2 and TRBJ2-3, with 10 bases lining up with TRBD2. Looked up from germline, CDR1 is SNHLY and CDR2 is FYNNEI. V lost 4 bases, J lost 5 bases, and 9 bases stayed unmatched. This CDR3 has 16 amino acids. CDR3 coding DNA: TGTGCCAGCAGTGTCTTCGCTAGCGGGGGAGGAGATACGCAGTATTTT. Residues: CASSVFASGGGDTQYF.

In its sample, this clonotype was seen a few times. The chain combines TRBV20-1 with TRBJ1-5; D unclear. This CDR3 has 14 residues. Per the germline V gene, CDR1 is DFQATT and CDR2 is SNEGSKA (reference sequence). V lost 6 bases to trimming and J lost 4 bases, with 16 bases between them. CDR3 DNA sequence: TGCAGTGCGCAAAAGGAAACGGATAATCAGCCCCAGCATTTT. Amino acid sequence: CSAQKETDNQPQHF.

This clonotype was detected only a few times. The chain combines TRBV6-1 with TRBJ2-4; tentatively, D is TRBD1 or TRBD2 (5 bases each). The CDR3 runs to 14 residues. V was cut by 4 bases and J by 6 bases, with 13 bases left in between. Germline CDR1 and CDR2: MNHNS and SASEGT. Here the CDR3 DNA reads TGTGCCAGCAGTGCGTCGGGGCAGGGAAACATTCAGTACTTC. It yields the protein CASSASGQGNIQYF.

This clonotype turned up a few times. This rearrangement joins TRBV27 to TRBJ2-7; 7 positions agree with TRBD2. The V gene end was trimmed by 6 bases and the J gene end by 7 bases; junction bases not matched to a gene: 6. Germline V gene sequence: CDR1 MNHEY, CDR2 SMNVEV (reference sequence). This CDR3 is 12 amino acids long. The CDR3: CASRTSAREQYF. CDR3 sequence (DNA): TGTGCCAGCAGAACTAGCGCGAGGGAGCAGTACTTC.

The chain employs TRBV3-1 and TRBJ1-1; D is possibly TRBD1 (5 bases). Germline CDR1 reads LGHDT; CDR2 reads YNNKEL (reference sequence). The CDR3 covers 13 residues. Trimming took 1 base from V and 10 from J, leaving 13 bases between them. This chain's CDR3 is CASSQGTGTTAFF. The CDR3 nucleotides read TGTGCCAGCAGCCAAGGGACCGGGACGACAGCTTTCTTT. Full variable domain (missing parts from reference TRBV3-1 and TRBJ1-1): DTAVSQTPKYLVTQMGNDKSIKCEQNLGHDTMYWYKQDSKKFLKIMFSYNNKELIINETVPNRFSPKSPDKAHLNLHINSLELGDSAVYFCASSQGTGTTAFFGQGTRLTVV.

This clonotype was recorded a few times. Sequence at one end of the junction differs from germline and may be a read error. The rearrangement uses TRBV20-1 and TRBJ2-6; D might be TRBD1 or TRBD2, each matching 7 bases. From germline, CDR1 is DFQATT and CDR2 SNEGSKA (reference sequence). CDR3 size: 19 residues. The CDR3 DNA reads TGCAGTGCCTCCAACCCCAGGGGGGGCCCTCGAGCTGGGGCCAACGTCCGGACTTTC. Amino acid sequence: CSASNPRGGPRAGANVRTF.

This clonotype was recorded a few times. V is TRBV12-3 or TRBV12-4 and J is TRBJ1-5; no firm D call. The CDR3 has 15 residues. The V end was cut by 7 bases, the J end by 1 base, with 14 bases between. Here the CDR3 reads CASTRTGVSNQPQHF. In DNA, the CDR3 is TGTGCCAGCACCAGGACGGGAGTGAGCAATCAGCCCCAGCATTTT.

This clonotype has only a few counts. In nucleotides, the CDR3 is TGCGCCAGCAGCCCGGGACAGGGTAGCGAAGAGCAGTACTTC. Translating it yields CASSPGQGSEEQYF. This chain uses TRBV5-1 with TRBJ2-7, with 9 nucleotides matching TRBD1. Germline loops: CDR1 SGHRS, CDR2 YFSETQ. V shed 4 bases and J 7 bases; nucleotides not matched to a gene: 9. The CDR3 is 14 residues long.

The chain combines TRBV29-1 with TRBJ1-5; maybe TRBD1 (6 bases). Germline CDR1 reads SQVTM; CDR2 reads ANQGSEA. Deletions cut 4 bases from V and 4 bases from J, with 11 bases between. This CDR3 has 13 residues. CDR3 region: CSVGAGANQPQHF. The CDR3 DNA reads TGCAGCGTTGGCGCGGGGGCAAATCAGCCCCAGCATTTT.

The chain links TRBV4-1 to TRBJ2-7; no reliable D call. CDR1 is MGHRA and CDR2 is YSYEKL in the germline V gene. Trimming removed 3 bases at V and 0 bases at J, with 12 bases between. This CDR3 has 15 amino acids. This chain's CDR3 is CASSQVGYTSYEQYF. The CDR3 DNA reads as TGCGCCAGCAGCCAGGTGGGATACACCTCCTACGAGCAGTACTTC.

The rearrangement joins TRBV9 to TRBJ2-1; D unresolved. Trimming shortened V by 0 bases and J by 2 bases, and 12 bases separated the two germline ends. CDR3 size: 16 residues. From germline, CDR1 is SGDLS and CDR2 YYNGEE. CDR3 DNA: TGTGCCAGCAGCGTAGGATTCTTGGTTACCTACAATGAGCAGTTCTTC. Translating gives CASSVGFLVTYNEQFF.

The rearrangement uses TRBV20-1 and TRBJ1-5, with unresolved D. The germline CDR1 and CDR2 sequences are DFQATT and SNEGSKA (reference sequence). The CDR3 length is 14 residues. Trimming removed 0 bases at V and 1 base at J, with 7 bases between. CDR3 sequence: CSARDPYSNQPQHF. The CDR3 coding sequence is TGCAGTGCTAGAGACCCGTACAGCAATCAGCCCCAGCATTTT.

The genes are TRBV27 and TRBJ2-1; 12 bases are a match to TRBD2. Trimming at V came to 5 bases and at J to 6 bases, leaving 8 bases not matched to a gene. From germline, CDR1 is MNHEY and CDR2 SMNVEV (reference sequence). CDR3 size: 16 residues. CDR3 bases: TGTGCCAGCAGTCCGCTAGCGGGAGGGCCCCGCAATGAGCAGTTCTTC. Protein: CASSPLAGGPRNEQFF.

The chain links TRBV12-3 or TRBV12-4 to TRBJ2-4, with D perhaps matching TRBD1 (6 bases). V lost 7 bases and J lost 2, with 21 bases in between. The CDR3 loop spans 17 amino acids. CDR3 sequence: CASTFDPGHISKNIQYF. Here the CDR3 DNA reads TGTGCCAGCACTTTTGACCCGGGACACATATCCAAAAACATTCAGTACTTC.

A note on this clonotype: With a much larger clone just one base away, this may be a read error. V usage is TRBV7-2 and J usage is TRBJ2-4; possible D gene TRBD1, 5 bases. V was trimmed by 2 bases and J by 13 bases, leaving 15 bases between them. Per the germline V gene, CDR1 is SGHTA and CDR2 is FQGNSA. The CDR3 sequence is 13 residues long. The CDR3: CASSLRGRNEQYF. The CDR3 coding sequence is TGTGCCAGCAGCTTAAGGGGCCGCAATGAGCAGTACTTC.

The CDR3 spells CASSRVAGGTDTQYF. The CDR3 nucleotides read TGTGCCAGCAGCCGCGTAGCGGGGGGCACAGATACGCAGTATTTT. This rearrangement joins TRBV7-9 to TRBJ2-3, with TRBD2 matching over 9 bases. Germline CDR1 SEHNR, CDR2 FQNEAQ (reference sequence). The junction had 4 bases not matched to a gene; V was cut back by 5 bases and J by 1 base. The CDR3 runs to 15 residues.

In this sample, this clonotype turned up a few times. The chain uses TRBV5-1 and TRBJ2-7; TRBD2 aligns across 10 bases. CDR1 SGHRS and CDR2 YFSETQ come from the germline V gene. The trim removed 2 bases at V and 0 bases at J, leaving 5 bases unmatched. The CDR3 is 16 amino acids. This CDR3 reads CASSFDTSGDSYEQYF. CDR3 nucleotide sequence: TGCGCCAGCAGCTTCGATACTAGCGGGGACTCCTACGAGCAGTACTTC.

In its sample, this clonotype was seen a few times. This chain links TRBV20-1 with TRBJ2-7, with 7 bases aligning to TRBD2. Germline values: CDR1 DFQATT, CDR2 SNEGSKA (reference sequence). CDR3 length: 14 amino acids. The J segment lost 7 bases and the V segment lost 5 bases, leaving 14 bases of the junction unmatched. Written as DNA, the CDR3 is TGCAGTGCTCTACAGACTAGCTCTCTAGGGGAGCAGTACTTC. Translating it yields CSALQTSSLGEQYF.

Concerning this clonotype itself: A much larger clonotype is one base distant, so this may be a read error. The chain combines TRBV29-1 with TRBJ2-1; D might be TRBD2 (6 bases). Germline CDR1 SQVTM, CDR2 ANQGSEA. The V end was cut by 3 bases, the J end by 12 bases, with 12 bases between. The CDR3 contains 11 residues. The DNA for the CDR3 is TGCAGCGTTGAGATGGGAGGAGGGCAGTTCTTC. Amino acids: CSVEMGGGQFF.

This clonotype was recorded at least ten times. The rearrangement uses TRBV4-1 and TRBJ2-3; 14 nucleotides line up with TRBD2. V lost 0 bases and J lost 3; bases outside the gene matches: 2. The CDR3 length is 17 residues. Germline V gene sequence: CDR1 MGHRA, CDR2 YSYEKL. The CDR3: CASSQDGTSGRTDTQYF. CDR3 DNA: TGCGCCAGCAGCCAAGATGGGACTAGCGGGAGAACAGATACGCAGTATTTT.

This clonotype showed up just a few times. A read error may produce the germline difference seen at one junction end. V usage is TRBV27 and J usage is TRBJ2-3, with D possibly TRBD2 on 6 matching bases. The CDR3 length is 15 residues. Germline CDR1 is MNHEY and CDR2 is SMNVEV (reference sequence). CDR3 protein: CANSSSGLGTDTQYF. CDR3 coding DNA: TGTGCCAACAGTTCAAGCGGGCTTGGCACAGATACGCAGTATTTT.

This clonotype has just one count. J is TRBJ2-1 and V is TRBV20-1, with 10 bases that match TRBD2. CDR3 size: 17 residues. Trimming took 4 bases from V and 6 from J; bases not matched to a gene: 15. The germline V gene encodes CDR1 DFQATT and CDR2 SNEGSKA (reference sequence). The CDR3 protein is CSAKASGRDSFPNEQFF. CDR3 in DNA: TGCAGTGCTAAAGCTAGCGGGAGAGATAGTTTCCCCAATGAGCAGTTCTTC.

The genes are TRBV6-5 and TRBJ2-1, with a tentative D call TRBD2 (6 bases). The assigned J gene may be wrong: the sequence end matches TRBJ2-7 better. CDR1 and CDR2 from the germline V gene are MNHEY and SVGAGI. The CDR3 has 14 residues. The CDR3 DNA follows: TGTGCCGGCGCGAGCGGGCACTCCTACAATGAGCAGTACTTC. It specifies CAGASGHSYNEQYF.